This record looks at one TCR beta chain sequence and its context. As yet, its antigen is unknown. The data originate from a study of cytomegalovirus exposure and HLA in healthy donors. Libraries were prepared by immunoSEQ multiplex PCR; TCRdb keeps only in-frame clonotypes and omits some of them. The sample yields around 200,000 clones, roughly 77% seen once. Per the germline V gene, CDR1 is SGHRS and CDR2 is YFSETQ. V lost 1 base and J lost 2, with 12 bases in between. The CDR3 contains 15 residues. Findings and caveats of the study: Subsequent analysis of the approximately 120 validation repertoires found a tendency for first-cohort TCR clusters to co-occur. Researchers counted approximately 160 TCR beta chains as cytomegalovirus-associated.

The origin of this receptor is a woman aged 25 to 39 in good health and CMV-seronegative. V usage is TRBV5-1 and J usage is TRBJ2-5, with D tentatively TRBD1 (6 bases). Sequencing was done on a sample of PBMCs. The CDR3 is CASSLQQGVQETQYF. CDR3 bases: TGCGCCAGCAGCTTGCAACAGGGCGTTCAAGAGACCCAGTACTTC.